One sample yielded the 28 T cell receptor beta chains listed below, sequenced in a study of blood T cell repertoires in COVID-19. Generated by immunoSEQ multiplex PCR, the TCRdb table keeps only in-frame clones and is missing some. This sample has about 200,000 clones; approximately 86% occur once, and the top ten carry over 2.5%. Sequenced: peripheral blood. These receptors were obtained from a man between 60 and 70 years old with acute or convalescent COVID-19.

This chain connects TRBV2 to TRBJ1-5; weak D call: TRBD1 (5 bases). Germline values: CDR1 SNHLY, CDR2 FYNNEI. Trimming left V 1 base short and J 6 bases short, with 13 bases between. The CDR3 runs 15 residues. The CDR3 DNA follows: TGTGCCAGCAGTGAAGAGGGGTGGGGCAGTCAGCCCCAGCATTTT. Its protein is CASSEEGWGSQPQHF.

This clone was observed a single time. This chain connects TRBV4-2 to TRBJ2-4; perhaps TRBD1 as D (5 bases). Trimming took 2 bases from V and 0 from J, leaving 14 bases between them. Germline-derived CDR1 and CDR2 are LGHNA and YNFKEQ. This CDR3 spans 17 amino acids. As DNA, the CDR3 is TGTGCCAGCAGCCAAATATCAGGGATCCTAGCCAAAAACATTCAGTACTTC. Translation: CASSQISGILAKNIQYF.

The rearrangement joins TRBV2 to TRBJ2-1; 10 bases are shared with TRBD1. V gave up 5 bases and J gave up 8 bases; unmatched junction bases: 9. Germline CDR1 is SNHLY and CDR2 is FYNNEI. CDR3 length: 15 amino acids. The CDR3 sequence: CASSRDRGRRDEQFF. In DNA, the CDR3 is TGTGCCAGCAGTCGAGACAGGGGGCGCAGAGATGAGCAGTTCTTC. Variable domain in full (rest from reference TRBV2 and TRBJ2-1): EPEVTQTPSHQVTQMGQEVILRCVPISNHLYFYWYRQILGQKVEFLVSFYNNEISEKSEIFDDQFSVERPDGSNFTLKIRSTKLEDSAMYFCASSRDRGRRDEQFFGPGTRLTVL.

This chain uses TRBV5-1 with TRBJ2-5; D gene uncertain. The germline V gene encodes CDR1 SGHRS and CDR2 YFSETQ. V gave up 9 bases and J gave up 5 bases, with 26 bases separating them. The CDR3 runs to 16 residues. CDR3 in DNA: TGCGCCACCTCGCCCAGTCCTCACCCCCCGCAGGAGACCCAGTACTTC. This sequence encodes CATSPSPHPPQETQYF.

This clone was recorded many times. The chain combines TRBV9 with TRBJ2-2, with D uncertain. Germline CDR1 SGDLS, CDR2 YYNGEE. CDR3 length equals 13 residues. The germline V and J ends were trimmed by 0 bases and 5 bases, with 5 bases remaining between them. CDR3 coding DNA: TGTGCCAGCAGCGTAGGAGGTACCGGGGAGCTGTTTTTT. Translating gives CASSVGGTGELFF.

This chain connects TRBV27 to TRBJ2-7; TRBD1 is a possible D gene (5 bases). The CDR3 consists of 13 residues. Trimming shortened V by 3 bases and J by 0 bases, and 6 bases separated the two germline ends. Germline loops: CDR1 MNHEY, CDR2 SMNVEV (reference sequence). The CDR3: CASSFDSSYEQYF. The CDR3 bases are TGTGCCAGCAGTTTCGACAGCTCCTACGAGCAGTACTTC.

The rearrangement uses TRBV7-8 and TRBJ1-2; D ambiguous. The CDR3 runs 13 residues. The germline V gene has CDR1 SGHVS and CDR2 FQNEAQ. Trimming cost V 5 bases and J 12 bases, with 19 bases left between them. For the CDR3, the DNA is TGTGCCAGCAGCGTAATCCGGGAGTCGTTTCACACCTTC. Translated, it gives CASSVIRESFHTF.

The chain uses TRBV6-2 or TRBV6-3 and TRBJ2-2, with TRBD2 matching 13 bases. The CDR3 loop spans 16 amino acids. Losses at the gene ends were 6 bases for V and 7 bases for J; bases not matched to a gene: 8. The germline CDR1 and CDR2 sequences are MNHEY and SVGEGT. The CDR3 loop reads CASSRGLAGADGELFF. CDR3 coding DNA: TGTGCCAGCAGCCGCGGACTAGCGGGGGCGGACGGGGAGCTGTTTTTT.

The chain uses TRBV27 and TRBJ2-1; 9 bases line up with TRBD2. The CDR3 is 14 amino acids. Trimming removed 7 bases from V and 5 bases from J; junction bases left unmatched: 6. CDR1 MNHEY and CDR2 SMNVEV come from the germline V gene (reference sequence). In nucleotides, the CDR3 is TGTGCCAGCACCTCTAGCGGGGACAACAATGAGCAGTTCTTC. This sequence encodes CASTSSGDNNEQFF.

The CDR3 region is CASSSYRGVAEAFF. The DNA for the CDR3 is TGTGCCAGCAGCTCATACAGGGGGGTGGCTGAAGCTTTCTTT. This chain links TRBV6-2 or TRBV6-3 with TRBJ1-1, with 8 bases matching TRBD1. CDR1 is MNHEY and CDR2 is SVGEGT in the germline V gene. J was trimmed by 6 bases and V by 6 bases; bases with no gene match: 9. This CDR3 comprises 14 residues.

The chain carries TRBV30 and TRBJ2-3, with 9 bases fitting TRBD1. Per germline, CDR1 GTSNPN and CDR2 SVGIG (reference sequence). The CDR3 is 17 residues long. Trimming removed 7 bases from V and 4 bases from J; junction bases left unmatched: 18. DNA of the CDR3: TGTGCCTTCACGGAAGGCCTGGACAGGGGAGGGGCAGATACGCAGTATTTT. The encoded protein is CAFTEGLDRGGADTQYF. The full variable domain, its missing parts supplied by reference TRBV30 and TRBJ2-3, is SQTIHQWPATLVQPVGSPLSLECTVEGTSNPNLYWYRQAAGRGLQLLFYSVGIGQISSEVPQNLSASRPQDRQFILSSKKLLLSDSGFYLCAFTEGLDRGGADTQYFGPGTRLTVL.

This clone was recorded once. The chain has TRBV7-8 and TRBJ1-4; possible D gene TRBD1, 6 bases. Deletions cut 5 bases from V and 4 bases from J, with 17 bases between. Per the germline V gene, CDR1 is SGHVS and CDR2 is FQNEAQ. CDR3 length: 16 residues. The DNA for the CDR3 is TGTGCCAGCAGCCGAGCCCGACAGGCGAATAATGAAAAACTGTTTTTT. It yields the protein CASSRARQANNEKLFF.

The rearrangement joins TRBV9 to TRBJ1-5, with TRBD1 as a possible D gene (6 bases). Germline V gene lookup returns CDR1 SGDLS and CDR2 YYNGEE. The CDR3 runs to 15 residues. Trimming pared 4 bases from V and 0 bases from J, leaving 11 bases between. The CDR3: CASSPGQTSNQPQHF. CDR3 DNA: TGTGCCAGCAGCCCCGGACAGACTAGCAATCAGCCCCAGCATTTT. The variable domain in full, completed from reference TRBV9 and TRBJ1-5, reads DSGVTQTPKHLITATGQRVTLRCSPRSGDLSVYWYQQSLDQGLQFLIQYYNGEERAKGNILERFSAQQFPDLHSELNLSSLELGDSALYFCASSPGQTSNQPQHFGDGTRLSIL.

A single count supports this clone. The V and J genes are TRBV9 and TRBJ1-3; no definite D call. This CDR3 comprises 17 residues. Germline values: CDR1 SGDLS, CDR2 YYNGEE. The V gene lost 4 bases and the J gene lost 2 bases, with 19 bases spanning the gap. The CDR3 reads CASSPGGADLTGNTIYF. DNA of the CDR3: TGTGCCAGCAGCCCCGGTGGAGCCGACCTGACTGGAAACACCATATATTTT.

This clone was seen a single time. V gene TRBV7-2 combines with J gene TRBJ2-7; a possible D gene is TRBD2 (5 bases). The germline CDR1 and CDR2 sequences are SGHTA and FQGNSA. V lost 3 bases and J 1 base, leaving 10 bases between the germline ends. This CDR3 comprises 14 residues. The CDR3 sequence: CASSFDYPSYEQYF. CDR3 in DNA: TGTGCCAGCAGCTTTGACTACCCGTCCTACGAGCAGTACTTC.

The rearrangement links TRBV28 to TRBJ2-2, with 8 bases aligning to TRBD1. Unmatched junction bases numbered 10, after V lost 5 bases and J lost 5 bases. This CDR3 spans 16 amino acids. Germline V gene lookup returns CDR1 MDHEN and CDR2 SYDVKM. The DNA of the CDR3 is TGTGCCAGCAGTATCTCACAGGGGGGTGGGACCGGGGAGCTGTTTTTT. Translating it yields CASSISQGGGTGELFF.

As regards this clone: One end of the junction does not line up with germline, which may come from a read error. V usage is TRBV4-3 and J usage is TRBJ2-2; 8 bases are a match to TRBD1. Germline-derived CDR1 and CDR2 are LGHNA and YSLEER. The length of the CDR3 is 17 residues. CDR3 bases: TGCGCCAGCAGCCAAGAGGCGACAGGGGTGAACGCCGGGGAGCTGTTTTTT. Its translation is CASSQEATGVNAGELFF.

This clone was found a few times. The genes are TRBV7-9 and TRBJ1-1; the match to TRBD1 covers 9 bases. Germline CDR1 SEHNR, CDR2 FQNEAQ (reference sequence). The CDR3 has 14 amino acids. With V trimmed by 5 bases and J by 5 bases, 6 bases remained unmatched. CDR3 sequence (DNA): TGTGCCAGCAGCACACAGGGGGCATTAACTGAAGCTTTCTTT. As protein: CASSTQGALTEAFF.

This clone was seen just once. This chain links TRBV9 with TRBJ2-1; D is possibly TRBD1 (6 bases). This CDR3 is 14 amino acids long. V gave up 0 bases and J gave up 5 bases, with 9 bases separating them. In germline, CDR1 is SGDLS, CDR2 YYNGEE. The CDR3: CASSVAYRDNEQFF. The CDR3 DNA is TGTGCCAGCAGCGTAGCTTACAGGGACAATGAGCAGTTCTTC.

This chain uses TRBV19 with TRBJ1-5, with D hard to call. This CDR3 is built from 12 residues. From germline, CDR1 is LNHDA and CDR2 SQIVND (reference sequence). The V end lost 3 bases, the J end lost 4 bases, and 4 bases lay between the germline ends. As DNA, the CDR3 is TGTGCCAGTAGTATCTTAAATCAGCCCCAGCATTTT. Translated: CASSILNQPQHF. Looking up the rest from reference TRBV19 and TRBJ1-5 gives the full variable domain: DGGITQSPKYLFRKEGQNVTLSCEQNLNHDAMYWYRQDPGQGLRLIYYSQIVNDFQKGDIAEGYSVSREKKESFPLTVTSAQKNPTAFYLCASSILNQPQHFGDGTRLSIL.

In its sample, this clone was seen once. This chain joins TRBV20-1 and TRBJ2-5; unclear D gene. Trimming pared 6 bases from V and 5 bases from J, leaving 10 bases between. CDR3 length: 11 amino acids. Germline V CDR1 and CDR2: DFQATT, SNEGSKA (reference sequence). The CDR3 reads CSAAGEETQYF. The CDR3 bases are TGCAGTGCCGCTGGAGAGGAGACCCAGTACTTC.

The chain has TRBV27 and TRBJ2-7; TRBD2 aligns across 7 bases. The CDR3 is 15 residues long. Germline assignment: CDR1 MNHEY and CDR2 SMNVEV (reference sequence). The ends lost 3 bases at V and 3 bases at J; junction bases unmatched: 8. DNA for the CDR3: TGTGCCAGCAGTTTCGGCCCTAAGCGGGACTACGAGCAGTACTTC. It yields the protein CASSFGPKRDYEQYF.

J is TRBJ2-3 and V is TRBV3-1 (or the pseudogene TRBV3-2); 8 bases fit TRBD2. The germline CDR1 and CDR2 sequences are LGHDT and YNNKEL (reference sequence). The CDR3 runs to 17 residues. Trimming removed 1 base from V and 3 bases from J; junction bases left unmatched: 9. CDR3 in amino acids: CASSQGVGAGETDTQYF. CDR3 coding DNA: TGTGCCAGCAGCCAAGGTGTAGGAGCGGGGGAAACAGATACGCAGTATTTT.

This sequence joins TRBV5-8 and TRBJ1-1, with a possible D match to TRBD1 (6 bases). Deletions cut 0 bases from V and 4 bases from J, with 13 bases between. The CDR3 runs to 15 residues. Per the germline V gene, CDR1 is SGHTS and CDR2 is YDEGEE. CDR3 bases: TGTGCCAGCAGCTTGGATTGGGGGCCCGGCACTGAAGCTTTCTTT. It codes for CASSLDWGPGTEAFF.

As to this clone: At one end, the junction sequence differs from germline, possibly due to a read error. The rearrangement links TRBV6-5 to TRBJ1-2; a possible D gene is TRBD1 (6 bases). Per the germline V gene, CDR1 is MNHEY and CDR2 is SVGAGI. The CDR3 runs 14 residues. DNA of the CDR3: TGTGCCAGCAGTAAGACAGGTCAGAACTCTGGCTACACCTTC. Its translation is CASSKTGQNSGYTF.

The chain links TRBV15 to TRBJ2-7, with a possible D match to TRBD2 (5 bases). Per the germline V gene, CDR1 is LNHNV and CDR2 is YYDKDF (reference sequence). Trimming left V 5 bases short and J 4 bases short, with 18 bases between. This CDR3 has 15 residues. CDR3 loop: CATSPRPVSGYEQYF. The CDR3 DNA reads as TGTGCCACCAGCCCTCGTCCGGTTTCGGGGTACGAGCAGTACTTC.

The rearrangement uses TRBV4-1 and TRBJ1-2; no clear D gene. Trimming shortened V by 0 bases and J by 8 bases, and 19 bases separated the two germline ends. This CDR3 is 16 amino acids long. The germline gives CDR1 MGHRA, CDR2 YSYEKL. DNA of the CDR3: TGCGCCAGCAGCCAAGACCCCGGGTCCCCTCGAGAGGGCTACACCTTC. Its protein is CASSQDPGSPREGYTF.

The chain employs TRBV7-2 and TRBJ1-4; D perhaps matches TRBD1 (6 bases). This CDR3 contains 15 residues. Germline assignment: CDR1 SGHTA and CDR2 FQGNSA. The germline V and J ends were trimmed by 5 bases and 8 bases, with 18 bases remaining between them. Here the CDR3 reads CASSDSEGRGEKLFF. The CDR3 nucleotides read TGTGCCAGCAGCGATTCTGAGGGAAGGGGGGAAAAACTGTTTTTT. The full variable domain, rest sourced from reference TRBV7-2 and TRBJ1-4, is GAGVSQSPSNKVTEKGKDVELRCDPISGHTALYWYRQSLGQGLEFLIYFQGNSAPDKSGLPSDRFSAERTGGSVSTLTIQRTQQEDSAVYLCASSDSEGRGEKLFFGSGTQLSVL.